A selection of T cell receptor beta chains follows, all from one sample in a study of beta chain features in type 1 diabetes. Data came from immunoSEQ multiplex PCR; TCRdb stores just in-frame clones and leaves some out. The sample has hundreds of thousands of clones; over 12% are singletons. The sample comprised naive CD4+ T cells from blood. These receptors originate from a man younger than 35 with type 1 diabetes. The CDR3 runs from the conserved cysteine through the conserved F or W. Fields, in order: J gene, clone size, CDR3 length, V gene, CDR3 protein. Not all rows give a size; the values are once, few, many and, for expanded clones, a class.

J gene: TRBJ2-1; clone size: NA; CDR3 length: 16; V gene: TRBV29-1; CDR3 protein: CSVEDSGDRDSNEQFF
J gene: TRBJ1-4; clone size: few; CDR3 length: 14; V gene: TRBV30; CDR3 protein: CAWSVQGFNEKLFF
J gene: TRBJ1-1; clone size: NA; CDR3 length: 15; V gene: TRBV18; CDR3 protein: CASSRGPGRGTEAFF
J gene: TRBJ1-5; clone size: NA; CDR3 length: 15; V gene: TRBV7-6; CDR3 protein: CASSLGSHPNQPQHF
J gene: TRBJ2-2; clone size: NA; CDR3 length: 16; V gene: TRBV7-2; CDR3 protein: CASSLGRVTNTGELFF
J gene: TRBJ1-2; clone size: few; CDR3 length: 14; V gene: TRBV2; CDR3 protein: CASSDQGHDYGYTF
J gene: TRBJ1-2; clone size: NA; CDR3 length: 16; V gene: TRBV9; CDR3 protein: CASSVEPASVNYGYTF
J gene: TRBJ1-1; clone size: few; CDR3 length: 13; V gene: TRBV7-9; CDR3 protein: CASGLEEGTEAFF
J gene: TRBJ2-3; clone size: NA; CDR3 length: 13; V gene: TRBV7-2; CDR3 protein: CASSLAIGDTQYF
J gene: TRBJ1-2; clone size: NA; CDR3 length: 14; V gene: TRBV7-9; CDR3 protein: CASSSPGPQYGYTF
J gene: TRBJ1-1; clone size: NA; CDR3 length: 13; V gene: TRBV2; CDR3 protein: CASSEEMNTEAFF
J gene: TRBJ2-5; clone size: NA; CDR3 length: 14; V gene: TRBV27; CDR3 protein: CASLPLAGGETQYF
J gene: TRBJ1-2; clone size: few; CDR3 length: 14; V gene: TRBV30; CDR3 protein: CAWSEETHSYGYTF
J gene: TRBJ2-7; clone size: few; CDR3 length: 11; V gene: TRBV30; CDR3 protein: CAWSVSGEQYF
J gene: TRBJ2-1; clone size: few; CDR3 length: 18; V gene: TRBV11-2; CDR3 protein: CASSFLGLSTSWDNEQFF
J gene: TRBJ2-1; clone size: NA; CDR3 length: 13; V gene: TRBV30; CDR3 protein: CAWRGQAQEEPFF
J gene: TRBJ2-7; clone size: few; CDR3 length: 12; V gene: TRBV29-1; CDR3 protein: CSVSQGSYEQYF
J gene: TRBJ2-6; clone size: few; CDR3 length: 16; V gene: TRBV18; CDR3 protein: CASSPDGSSGANVLTF
J gene: TRBJ2-3; clone size: few; CDR3 length: 16; V gene: TRBV11-3; CDR3 protein: CASSSGSTTGTDTQYF
J gene: TRBJ1-5; clone size: few; CDR3 length: 13; V gene: TRBV7-6; CDR3 protein: CASSLARYQPQHF
J gene: TRBJ1-2; clone size: few; CDR3 length: 14; V gene: TRBV29-1; CDR3 protein: CSVGQGRQHYGYTF
J gene: TRBJ1-1; clone size: NA; CDR3 length: 13; V gene: TRBV30; CDR3 protein: CAWSGRVGTEAFF
J gene: TRBJ2-7; clone size: NA; CDR3 length: 13; V gene: TRBV18; CDR3 protein: CASFPGSRNEQYF
J gene: TRBJ2-7; clone size: few; CDR3 length: 13; V gene: TRBV28; CDR3 protein: CASKSGQTYEQYF
J gene: TRBJ2-3; clone size: NA; CDR3 length: 16; V gene: TRBV5-1; CDR3 protein: CASSSGLAGRSDTQYF
J gene: TRBJ2-4; clone size: NA; CDR3 length: 15; V gene: TRBV2; CDR3 protein: CASRPLAGGRNIQYF
J gene: TRBJ2-3; clone size: NA; CDR3 length: 15; V gene: TRBV9; CDR3 protein: CASSVGRSSTDTQYF
J gene: TRBJ1-1; clone size: few; CDR3 length: 13; V gene: TRBV29-1; CDR3 protein: CSVVQRAGTEAFF
J gene: TRBJ1-1; clone size: few; CDR3 length: 17; V gene: TRBV12-2; CDR3 protein: CASRRPRDTLEGTEAFF
J gene: TRBJ2-2; clone size: NA; CDR3 length: 11; V gene: TRBV6-5; CDR3 protein: CASRGPGELFF
J gene: TRBJ1-2; clone size: few; CDR3 length: 12; V gene: TRBV30; CDR3 protein: CAWNRDGYGYTF
J gene: TRBJ2-1; clone size: NA; CDR3 length: 16; V gene: TRBV5-4; CDR3 protein: CASSRQDFSSYNEQFF
J gene: TRBJ2-3; clone size: few; CDR3 length: 14; V gene: TRBV29-1; CDR3 protein: CSHKGQGSTDTQYF
J gene: TRBJ2-3; clone size: NA; CDR3 length: 16; V gene: TRBV7-2; CDR3 protein: CASSLALGLGADTQYF
J gene: TRBJ1-5; clone size: NA; CDR3 length: 13; V gene: TRBV30; CDR3 protein: CAWRGTANQPQHF
J gene: TRBJ2-4; clone size: NA; CDR3 length: 14; V gene: TRBV7-2; CDR3 protein: CASSFPKGHHIQYF
J gene: TRBJ1-4; clone size: few; CDR3 length: 12; V gene: TRBV29-1; CDR3 protein: CSVVSGAEKLFF
J gene: TRBJ2-7; clone size: NA; CDR3 length: 15; V gene: TRBV27; CDR3 protein: CASPFRQGSSYEQYF
J gene: TRBJ1-1; clone size: few; CDR3 length: 13; V gene: TRBV5-1; CDR3 protein: CASSFSGDTEAFF
J gene: TRBJ2-2; clone size: few; CDR3 length: 14; V gene: TRBV7-2; CDR3 protein: CASSRQGAAGELFF
J gene: TRBJ1-1; clone size: few; CDR3 length: 15; V gene: TRBV5-1; CDR3 protein: CASSLAGGGNTEAFF
J gene: TRBJ1-1; clone size: NA; CDR3 length: 14; V gene: TRBV7-3; CDR3 protein: CASSWSGGNTEAFF
J gene: TRBJ1-2; clone size: few; CDR3 length: 14; V gene: TRBV5-1; CDR3 protein: CASSLESAGYGYTF
J gene: TRBJ1-3; clone size: few; CDR3 length: 15; V gene: TRBV15; CDR3 protein: CATSRVRNSGNTIYF
J gene: TRBJ2-1; clone size: NA; CDR3 length: 15; V gene: TRBV28; CDR3 protein: CASSLPDRVRGEQFF
J gene: TRBJ2-3; clone size: NA; CDR3 length: 17; V gene: TRBV7-2; CDR3 protein: CASSFATGTDVTDTQYF
J gene: TRBJ2-3; clone size: few; CDR3 length: 14; V gene: TRBV29-1; CDR3 protein: CSLFAAGSQDTQYF
J gene: TRBJ2-1; clone size: NA; CDR3 length: 16; V gene: TRBV5-1; CDR3 protein: CASSLSGAPDYNEQFF
J gene: TRBJ2-6; clone size: NA; CDR3 length: 16; V gene: TRBV2; CDR3 protein: CASSVQGRNGANVLTF
J gene: TRBJ2-4; clone size: NA; CDR3 length: 15; V gene: TRBV25-1; CDR3 protein: CASSESLAGGDIQYF
J gene: TRBJ2-1; clone size: few; CDR3 length: 16; V gene: TRBV10-3; CDR3 protein: CAISESGGGSYNEQFF
J gene: TRBJ2-1; clone size: few; CDR3 length: 16; V gene: TRBV10-1; CDR3 protein: CASSETSGREYNEQFF